The 20 T cell receptor beta chains reported below all come from one sample, sequenced in a study of vaccination effects on CD4 cells after COVID-19. These receptors have no identified antigens. Sequencing used immunoSEQ multiplex PCR; TCRdb keeps in-frame clones, though not all of them. The sample lists 20,000 to 25,000 clones; around 77% were seen once. Using viral peptide pools, the ViraFEST assay grew out antigen-specific CD4+ T cells prior to sequencing. Following a 10-day culture, CD4+ T cells were purified. The cohort was immunized with two doses of either the BNT162b2 or mRNA-1273 vaccine. Sequences were derived from CD4+ T cells from PBMCs cultured with HCoV-229E spike peptides, sampled after COVID-19 vaccination. Every receptor here comes from a human donor who received a COVID-19 vaccine.

The V gene is TRBV7-9, the J gene TRBJ2-3; tentative D call: TRBD2 (7 bases). The CDR3 is 17 amino acids. Germline lookup yields CDR1 SEHNR and CDR2 FQNEAQ (reference sequence). V dropped 5 bases and J dropped 0 bases, with 18 bases sitting between them. CDR3 protein: CASSQRGGDTSTDTQYF. In nucleotides, the CDR3 is TGTGCCAGCAGCCAAAGGGGGGGAGATACTAGCACAGATACGCAGTATTTT.

The chain uses TRBV6-5 and TRBJ1-5; D gene unclear. From germline, CDR1 is MNHEY and CDR2 SVGAGI. The CDR3 sequence is 15 residues long. The V and J ends lost 11 bases and 3 bases respectively, with 20 bases between them. CDR3 region: CAPVKPKNNNQPQHF. The CDR3 region has the DNA TGTGCCCCCGTGAAGCCCAAGAATAACAATCAGCCCCAGCATTTT.

The rearrangement links TRBV7-9 to TRBJ2-2; D not certain. The CDR3 has 16 residues. Trimming pared 4 bases from V and 3 bases from J, leaving 15 bases between. The germline gives CDR1 SEHNR, CDR2 FQNEAQ (reference sequence). The chain's CDR3 is CASSSRPPDYTGELFF. Written as DNA, the CDR3 is TGTGCCAGCAGCTCCCGACCGCCTGATTACACCGGGGAGCTGTTTTTT.

The chain links TRBV3-1 (or the pseudogene TRBV3-2) to TRBJ2-7; 9 positions match TRBD2. Germline values: CDR1 LGHDT, CDR2 YNNKEL (reference sequence). This CDR3 has 15 residues. Trimming cost V 4 bases and J 6 bases; bases outside gene matches: 10. CDR3 coding DNA: TGTGCCAGCAGCCTCTCTAGCGGGACGGCTGTCGAGCAGTACTTC. Amino acids: CASSLSSGTAVEQYF.

This chain links TRBV18 with TRBJ1-2; 9 bases are shared with TRBD1. Germline V lookup: CDR1 KGHSH, CDR2 LQKENI. There are 15 residues in the CDR3. Trimming cost V 4 bases and J 6 bases; bases outside gene matches: 9. The DNA of the CDR3 is TGTGCCAGCTCACTCACAGGGGGCGCGGTTAATGGCTACACCTTC. The encoded protein is CASSLTGGAVNGYTF.

In this sample, this clone turned up a few times. The V call is TRBV10-3, the J call TRBJ2-5; 10 bases are shared with TRBD2. The CDR3 has 16 amino acids. Trimming took 0 bases from V and 5 from J; bases not matched to a gene: 6. From germline, CDR1 is ENHRY and CDR2 SYGVKD. The CDR3 coding sequence is TGTGCCATCAGTGAGTCTCTAGCGGGAGTTAGTGAGACCCAGTACTTC. It yields the protein CAISESLAGVSETQYF.

This clone was seen only a few times. This chain links TRBV15 with TRBJ1-4; D remains ambiguous. This CDR3 region has 13 residues. V lost 0 bases and J lost 13, with 12 bases in between. Germline lookup yields CDR1 LNHNV and CDR2 YYDKDF (reference sequence). CDR3 bases: TGTGCCACCAGCAGAGATTATAGTCCAAGACTGTTTTTT. Translated, it gives CATSRDYSPRLFF.

The chain carries TRBV2 and TRBJ1-4; D is ambiguous. The V end lost 6 bases, the J end lost 4 bases, and 12 bases lay between the germline ends. Germline CDR1 is SNHLY and CDR2 is FYNNEI. The CDR3 contains 14 residues. In DNA form, the CDR3 reads TGTGCCAGCAGGGGCGGGCTTATTAATGAAAAACTGTTTTTT. Residues: CASRGGLINEKLFF.

J is TRBJ2-1 and V is TRBV24-1, with D maybe TRBD2 (6 bases). The CDR3 runs to 12 residues. Germline-derived CDR1 and CDR2 are KGHDR and SFDVKD. V was shortened by 2 bases and J by 10 bases, with 8 bases between the two germline ends. CDR3 protein: CATSDWGDEQFF. CDR3 nucleotide sequence: TGTGCCACCAGTGATTGGGGGGACGAGCAGTTCTTC.

The chain couples TRBV3-1 (or the pseudogene TRBV3-2) to TRBJ2-7; 7 nucleotides agree with TRBD1. J lost 0 bases, V lost 4 bases, and 6 bases had no gene match. The germline V gene has CDR1 LGHDT and CDR2 YNNKEL (reference sequence). The CDR3 spans 15 residues. The DNA of the CDR3 is TGTGCCAGCAGCCCCATGGCAGGGGGCTCCTACGAGCAGTACTTC. Translated: CASSPMAGGSYEQYF.

V gene TRBV27 combines with J gene TRBJ1-4; TRBD1 agrees at 7 bases. CDR1 and CDR2 (germline): MNHEY, SMNVEV (reference sequence). The CDR3 sequence is 16 residues long. J was trimmed by 4 bases and V by 3 bases; bases with no gene match: 8. The DNA of the CDR3 is TGTGCCAGCAGTTTCCTCTTCGGGACAGATAATGAAAAACTGTTTTTT. Its protein product is CASSFLFGTDNEKLFF.

This clone was found a few times. The chain links TRBV10-3 to TRBJ1-2, with 12 bases that match TRBD1. This CDR3 comprises 20 residues. V shed 0 bases and J 0 bases; nucleotides not matched to a gene: 11. Germline V gene sequence: CDR1 ENHRY, CDR2 SYGVKD. CDR3 region: CAISESLLKGQGAANYGYTF. The CDR3 nucleotides read TGTGCCATCAGTGAGTCGTTATTGAAGGGACAGGGGGCAGCTAACTATGGCTACACCTTC.

The J gene is TRBJ2-6, the V gene TRBV5-5; no clear D. CDR3 size: 13 residues. Germline lookup yields CDR1 SGHKS and CDR2 YYEKEE (reference sequence). V was trimmed by 1 base and J by 9 bases, leaving 8 bases between them. CDR3 DNA: TGTGCCAGCAGCTTGAAGGGAATCAACGTCCTGACTTTC. Encoded protein: CASSLKGINVLTF.

The chain has TRBV3-1 (or the pseudogene TRBV3-2) and TRBJ2-7, with D possibly being TRBD1 or TRBD2 (5 bases each). The CDR3 totals 16 residues. V was trimmed by 0 bases and J by 2 bases, leaving 14 bases between them. Germline assignment: CDR1 LGHDT and CDR2 YNNKEL (reference sequence). CDR3 bases: TGTGCCAGCAGCCAAGAAGGGACGATAGGGGCCTACGAGCAGTACTTC. It encodes CASSQEGTIGAYEQYF.

The sample holds one count of this clone. The V and J genes are TRBV6-5 and TRBJ2-7, with D possibly matching TRBD2 (5 bases). Per germline, CDR1 MNHEY and CDR2 SVGAGI. The CDR3 runs 15 residues. V lost 0 bases, J lost 0 bases, and 9 bases lay in between. For the CDR3, the DNA is TGTGCCAGCAGTTACTCGATCGGGGACTCCTACGAGCAGTACTTC. It specifies CASSYSIGDSYEQYF.

This chain joins TRBV5-4 and TRBJ2-7; TRBD2 is a possible D gene (7 bases). This CDR3 contains 16 residues. From germline, CDR1 is SGHNT and CDR2 YYREEE (reference sequence). Trimming stripped 4 bases from V and 2 bases from J, with 19 bases between. The CDR3 loop reads CASSIGGTQGPYEQYF. The CDR3 region has the DNA TGTGCCAGCAGCATCGGGGGGACGCAGGGGCCCTACGAGCAGTACTTC. Filled out from reference TRBV5-4 and TRBJ2-7, the complete variable domain reads ETGVTQSPTHLIKTRGQQVTLRCSSQSGHNTVSWYQQALGQGPQFIFQYYREEENGRGNFPPRFSGLQFPNYSSELNVNALELDDSALYLCASSIGGTQGPYEQYFGPGTRLTVT.

The chain has TRBV7-2 and TRBJ2-1; 10 nucleotides align to TRBD2. Per germline, CDR1 SGHTA and CDR2 FQGNSA. The CDR3 contains 16 residues. Unmatched junction bases numbered 8, after V lost 2 bases and J lost 7 bases. The CDR3 nucleotides read TGTGCCAGCAGCTTAAGGCCAGCGGGGGGGTTTAATGAGCAGTTCTTC. Residues: CASSLRPAGGFNEQFF.

This clone occurred a few times. The chain is built from TRBV4-1 and TRBJ2-1; TRBD1 matches 7 bases. The germline CDR1 and CDR2 sequences are MGHRA and YSYEKL. V shed 3 bases and J 7 bases; nucleotides not matched to a gene: 12. The CDR3 is made up of 16 amino acids. In DNA form, the CDR3 reads TGCGCCAGCAGCCAGACCGACAGGGTCGTTTTGAATGAGCAGTTCTTC. This sequence encodes CASSQTDRVVLNEQFF.

This clone has only a few counts. CDR3 bases: TGTGCCAGCAGCCGCTCCACAGGGGGCGAGTCGGAGACCCAGTACTTC. It specifies CASSRSTGGESETQYF. This chain links TRBV7-7 with TRBJ2-5; 9 bases map to TRBD1. The J segment lost 5 bases and the V segment lost 5 bases, leaving 12 bases of the junction unmatched. This CDR3 comprises 16 residues. Per germline, CDR1 SSHAT and CDR2 FNYEAQ (reference sequence).

The chain links TRBV3-1 (or the pseudogene TRBV3-2) to TRBJ1-1; D ambiguous. In germline, CDR1 is LGHDT, CDR2 YNNKEL (reference sequence). V was clipped by 1 base and J by 10 bases, with 13 bases between them. This CDR3 is 13 amino acids long. CDR3 region: CASSQGEGGTAFF. The CDR3 bases are TGTGCCAGCAGCCAAGGGGAGGGAGGAACAGCTTTCTTT.